This T cell receptor (beta chain) is from a study of blood T cell repertoires in COVID-19. Study in general: COVID-19 samples from acute and convalescent phases originated in the United States, Italy and Spain. From T cells, B-cell-depleted T cells, or PBMCs came the material, which was cDNA or gDNA.

Germline trimming cut 0 bases from V and 7 bases from J; bases unmatched to any gene: 20. CDR3 length: 21 residues. The germline gives CDR1 SGHTA, CDR2 FQGTGA. Original processing notes: Amplification of reference gene primers was used by the study to estimate nucleated cell counts. The method was immunoSEQ multiplex PCR; TCRdb's version includes in-frame clones alone and lacks a portion of them. The V and J calls and the clone size are those of that table, but D and trimming were determined from the DNA. Of around 150,000 clones listed, 80% to 90% are singletons. V is TRBV7-3 and J is TRBJ1-6; TRBD1 aligns across 8 bases. The sequence came from a man in his sixties with active or convalescent COVID-19. Sequencing used peripheral blood. The chain's CDR3 is CASSLTKTDRVGLRENSPLHF. In DNA form, the CDR3 reads TGTGCCAGCAGCTTAACAAAGACGGACAGGGTAGGGCTCCGGGAGAATTCACCCCTCCACTTT.